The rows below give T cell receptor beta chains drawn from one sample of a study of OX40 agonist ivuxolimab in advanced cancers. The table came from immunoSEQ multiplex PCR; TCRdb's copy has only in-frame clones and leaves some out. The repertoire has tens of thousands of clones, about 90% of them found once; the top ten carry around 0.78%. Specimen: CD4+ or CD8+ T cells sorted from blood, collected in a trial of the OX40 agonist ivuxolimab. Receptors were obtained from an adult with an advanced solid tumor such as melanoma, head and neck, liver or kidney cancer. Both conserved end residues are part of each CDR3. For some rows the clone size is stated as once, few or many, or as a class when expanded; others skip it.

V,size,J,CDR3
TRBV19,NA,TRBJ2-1,CASSIEFHNEQFF
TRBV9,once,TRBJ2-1,CASSAAGTSYNEQFF
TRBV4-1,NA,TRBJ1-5,CASSQGIQGTNQPQHF
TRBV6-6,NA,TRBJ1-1,CASSYSSRNTEAFF
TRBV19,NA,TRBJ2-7,CASTQGLGNYEQYF
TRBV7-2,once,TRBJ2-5,CASSLGQGVKTQYF
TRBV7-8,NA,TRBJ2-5,CASTAGQTQETQYF
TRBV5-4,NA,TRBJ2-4,CASSPGQGTLHIQYF
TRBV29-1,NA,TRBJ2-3,CSVSAGTSGIDTQYF
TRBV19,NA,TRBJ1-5,CASSRAQGNQPQHF
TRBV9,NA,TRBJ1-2,CASSVEGRGDGYTF
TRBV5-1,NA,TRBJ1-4,CASRPPGQNEKLFF
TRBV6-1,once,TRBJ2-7,CASRPMTGSEQYF
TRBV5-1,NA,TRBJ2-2,CASSGDIDGELFF
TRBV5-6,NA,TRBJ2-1,CASSPEVEYMDEQFF
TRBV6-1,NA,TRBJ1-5,CASSETVSNQPQHF
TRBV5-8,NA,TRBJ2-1,CASSLAQGSFDSYNEQFF
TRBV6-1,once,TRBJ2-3,CASSRDRGPDTQYF
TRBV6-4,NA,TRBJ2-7,CASSDQEGYEQYF
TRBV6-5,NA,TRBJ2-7,CASSYYNEQYF
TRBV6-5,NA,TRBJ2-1,CASSKREAYNEQFF
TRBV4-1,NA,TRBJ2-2,CASSQEKNLANTGELFF
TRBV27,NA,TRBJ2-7,CASRTSGAQYF
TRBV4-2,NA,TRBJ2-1,CASSQDPLAGYNEQFF
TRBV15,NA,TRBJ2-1,CATSRDHSSVSYNEQFF
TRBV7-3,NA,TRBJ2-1,CASSPSRTSGSYEQFF
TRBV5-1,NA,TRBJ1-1,CASSPGSRPNTEAFF
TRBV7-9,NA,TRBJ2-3,CASSLEQAQIVYF
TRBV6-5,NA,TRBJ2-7,CASRRGPREQYF
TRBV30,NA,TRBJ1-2,CAWSVVAGYGYTF
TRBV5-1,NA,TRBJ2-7,CASSGDRRYEQYF
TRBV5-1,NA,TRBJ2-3,CASSWGPGQTNTQYF